The rows below give T cell receptor beta chains drawn from one sample of a study of human T cells and chemical hapten exposure. MiXCR was run by TCRdb on the RACE reads, yielding one entry per CDR3 protein. The sample holds some 400,000 distinct CDR3 sequences, roughly 4.6% seen once. The material was whole blood, obtained in connection with sensitization to the hapten diphenylcyclopropenone (DPC). All receptors derive from a woman in her forties or fifties with alopecia areata. Some clones in this sample may be carry-over from other donors' samples. CDR3s leave out the opening cysteine and the closing phenylalanine or tryptophan.

v_call	j_call	cdr3_aa
TRBV3-1	TRBJ1-2	ASSQEPLQFYGYT
TRBV15	TRBJ2-7	ATSREQWGHEQY
TRBV28	TRBJ2-3	ASIEAGEGSDTQY
TRBV5-6	TRBJ1-1	ASTLFQGNTEAF
TRBV7-9	TRBJ2-7	ASSFSGQYYEQY
TRBV28	TRBJ2-7	ASSLPTPIPVEQH
TRBV20-1	TRBJ2-3	SASPPTRTDTQY
TRBV6-5	TRBJ2-3	ASSRAQTDTQY
TRBV29-1	TRBJ1-3	SVVSGTIY
TRBV20-1	TRBJ2-1	SASLAQLGLSYNEQF
TRBV2	TRBJ2-5	ASSRTRATETQY
TRBV12-3/TRBV12-4	TRBJ2-1	ASSLSGGDNEQF
TRBV5-1	TRBJ1-1	ASSLDGQGVDIAEAF
TRBV7-2	TRBJ2-7	ASSLVGGDEQY
TRBV11-2	TRBJ1-3	ASRSHGNTIY
TRBV29-1	TRBJ2-3	SVEGERDGTDTQY
TRBV5-6	TRBJ2-7	ASSHGGGPAYEQY
TRBV20-1	TRBJ1-1	SAQKQTDTEAF
TRBV6-2/TRBV6-3	TRBJ2-4	ASSETSATAKNIQY
TRBV3-1	TRBJ1-2	ASSQDGTGNYGYT
TRBV6-5	TRBJ1-1	ASRLRQGLNTEAF
TRBV4-1	TRBJ2-1	ASTFGLAGGESYNEQF
TRBV4-1	TRBJ2-7	ASSLQQGWSYEQY
TRBV4-2	TRBJ1-1	ASSQEGQGENTEAF
TRBV29-1	TRBJ2-5	SAAPDFQETQY
TRBV27	TRBJ2-7	ASSLSHGYEQY
TRBV12-3/TRBV12-4	TRBJ1-5	ASSRAAGQPQH
TRBV11-2	TRBJ2-7	ASSLGSGIGYEQY
TRBV28	TRBJ2-7	ASSPPGQGIYEQY
TRBV7-9	TRBJ2-3	ASSLVSSGEQRDTQY
TRBV11-2	TRBJ2-7	ASSLSDGDEQY
TRBV12-3/TRBV12-4	TRBJ1-4	ASSLAVANEKLF
TRBV7-2	TRBJ1-5	ASSLSDSSNQPQH
TRBV2	TRBJ2-1	ASHHHPSSYNEQF
TRBV5-1	TRBJ2-1	ASSLSLQSYNEQF
TRBV5-1	TRBJ1-2	ASSLVDVTYGYT
TRBV7-9	TRBJ2-3	ASILGGLATDTQY
TRBV5-6	TRBJ2-7	ASSLSGRRYEQY
TRBV9	TRBJ1-1	ASSGSGGKAF
TRBV20-1	TRBJ1-5	SALRADLNQPQH
TRBV27	TRBJ2-2	ASRDLWGANGELF
TRBV29-1	TRBJ2-3	STHTDTQY
TRBV2	TRBJ1-1	ASSTEKRTEAF
TRBV6-6	TRBJ1-2	ASSYTGEGYT
TRBV7-2	TRBJ2-3	ASSLAGDANTQY
TRBV6-1	TRBJ1-2	ASSEAREANYGYT
TRBV4-2	TRBJ2-7	ASSPPGLAPQY
TRBV10-2	TRBJ1-2	ASSESNSYT
TRBV7-9	TRBJ2-7	ASSHSSYEQY
TRBV15	TRBJ1-1	ATSRDRKGGTEAF
TRBV12-3/TRBV12-4	TRBJ1-2	ASSSGQGVDA
TRBV4-2	TRBJ2-7	ASSQAAYEQY
TRBV4-3	TRBJ1-1	ASSSRSDSTEAF
TRBV25-1	TRBJ1-1	ASSEIETF